The sample holds a few counts of the clone carrying this TCR beta chain. The antigen is undetermined. Germline V gives CDR1 SGHRS, CDR2 YFSETQ. V lost 3 bases to trimming and J lost 5 bases; unmatched junction nucleotides: 6. The CDR3 length is 15 residues. This specimen belongs to a study of blood T cells in healthy people across ages. A sample-barcoded 5' primer and a J-beta primer mix were used in a second PCR of roughly 7 to 12 cycles. Every cDNA was tagged by a template-switch adaptor with 12 random nucleotides. One entry per CDR3 protein results from TCRdb running MiXCR on the 5' RACE reads. Found here are 1.6 million or so distinct CDR3 sequences, roughly 30% of them singletons; the top ten hold 11%. Study-wide points: A roughly linear fall in TCR beta diversity per million T cells was seen with increasing age. Comparison with aged donors showed that long-lived donors had more naive CD4+ cells and higher diversity.

This rearrangement joins TRBV5-1 to TRBJ2-7; 12 bases are a match to TRBD2. This receptor was taken from a woman in her 30s in good health. Input material: blood. CDR3 bases: TGCGCCAGCAGCTATGAACTAGCGGGGGGCGACGAGCAGTACTTC. Translated: CASSYELAGGDEQYF.